This entry concerns a single T cell receptor (beta chain). The sample belongs to a study of blood T cell repertoires in COVID-19. About the research overall: T cells, B-cell-depleted T cells, or PBMCs supplied cDNA or gDNA.

Source study methods: Scientists estimated how many nucleated cells there were by amplifying reference gene primers. TCRdb's table, derived via immunoSEQ multiplex PCR, lists solely in-frame clones and lacks some. Clonal size and the V and J genes are those of that table, whereas D and trimming came from the DNA. The sample shows 250,000 or so clones, about 80% of them seen only once. The CDR3 loop spans 13 amino acids. Germline lookup yields CDR1 LNHDA and CDR2 SQIVND (reference sequence). V gave up 3 bases and J gave up 4 bases, with 10 bases separating them. The receptor was isolated from a man aged 30-40 years who had recovered from COVID-19. Sequencing was done on a sample of peripheral blood. The rearrangement links TRBV19 to TRBJ2-7, with TRBD1 as a possible D gene (6 bases). CDR3 bases: TGTGCCAGTAGTATTCAGGGGTGGTACGAGCAGTACTTC. It translates to CASSIQGWYEQYF.